Listed below are T cell receptor beta chains from one sample, sequenced in a study of T cell repertoires in ileal Crohn's disease. TCRdb's table, derived via immunoSEQ multiplex PCR, lists solely in-frame clones and lacks some. This table holds about 14,000 clones, approximately 70% found once. The sequenced sample was ileal tissue. These TCRs come from an adult with Crohn's disease. The CDR3 runs from the conserved cysteine through the conserved F or W. Fields, in order: V gene, J gene, D gene, clone size, CDR3 protein, CDR3 DNA. D genes are given only for firm matches. Clone size is not always given. Where it is, it says once, few, many or a class for expanded clones.

>TRBV28|TRBJ1-3|.|.
CASRPQSGLHSGNTIYF
TGTGCCAGCAGACCCCAGAGCGGACTGCACTCTGGAAACACCATATATTTT
>TRBV7-8|TRBJ1-6|.|.
CASSLVASWIASPLHF
TGTGCCAGCAGCTTAGTGGCCAGTTGGATAGCTTCACCCCTCCACTTT
>TRBV18|TRBJ1-3|.|.
CASSPIRVRTGGNTIYF
TGTGCCAGCTCACCAATCAGAGTCAGAACGGGCGGAAACACCATATATTTT
>TRBV11-3|TRBJ2-5|.|.
CASSRVQEQETQYF
TGTGCCAGCAGCCGCGTACAGGAGCAAGAGACCCAGTACTTC
>TRBV2|TRBJ2-1|.|few
CASKGRVNEQFF
TGTGCCAGCAAAGGTCGTGTCAATGAGCAGTTCTTC
>TRBV14|TRBJ2-2|.|.
CASSQIVPGELFF
TGTGCCAGCAGCCAAATTGTCCCCGGGGAGCTGTTTTTT
>TRBV28|TRBJ1-4|TRBD1|.
CAADRGPNEKLFF
TGTGCCGCTGACAGGGGACCTAATGAAAAACTGTTTTTT
>TRBV30|TRBJ1-5|.|few
CAWSTQDRQPQHF
TGTGCCTGGAGTACTCAGGACAGACAGCCCCAGCATTTT
>TRBV30|TRBJ1-2|.|.
CAWIGFGGYTF
TGTGCCTGGATCGGGTTCGGCGGCTACACCTTC
>TRBV6-5|TRBJ2-5|.|.
CASSYSGHQQETQYF
TGTGCCAGCAGTTATTCGGGACATCAGCAAGAGACCCAGTACTTC
>TRBV6-1|TRBJ2-7|.|.
CASSFRQGGFDEQYF
TGTGCCAGCAGTTTCCGACAGGGAGGGTTCGACGAGCAGTACTTC
>TRBV6-5|TRBJ2-3|TRBD1|.
CASPTRTGSTDTQYF
TGTGCCAGCCCTACCAGGACAGGGAGCACAGATACGCAGTATTTT
>TRBV4-2|TRBJ1-1|.|few
CASSQPGFEGFF
TGTGCCAGCAGCCAGCCCGGTTTTGAAGGGTTCTTT
>TRBV28|TRBJ2-7|.|.
CASAGQGGIGYEQYF
TGTGCCAGCGCAGGACAGGGAGGGATAGGGTACGAGCAGTACTTC
>TRBV27|TRBJ2-7|.|.
CASSRRGTYTYEQYF
TGTGCCAGCAGTCGAAGGGGTACTTATACCTACGAGCAGTACTTC
>TRBV5-1|TRBJ2-7|TRBD1|once
CASRKPGQGSYEQYF
TGCGCCAGCAGAAAACCGGGACAGGGTTCCTACGAGCAGTACTTC
>TRBV7-8|TRBJ2-1|.|few
CASSPESSGREGFTRDKFF
TGTGCCAGCAGTCCCGAGTCATCGGGCCGTGAAGGATTTACGCGGGACAAGTTCTTC
>TRBV21-1|TRBJ1-2|.|.
CASSAGQGIHGYTF
TGTGCCAGCAGCGCTGGACAGGGGATCCATGGCTACACCTTC
>TRBV5-5|TRBJ2-1|.|.
CASSSWGEPYDEQFF
TGTGCCAGCAGCTCCTGGGGGGAACCTTACGATGAGCAGTTCTTC
>TRBV15|TRBJ2-3|.|.
CATSRGTSADTQYF
TGTGCCACCAGCAGAGGGACATCGGCAGATACGCAGTATTTT
>TRBV7-3|TRBJ2-6|.|.
CASSLTGGGSGANVLTF
TGTGCCAGCAGCTTAACGGGAGGGGGTTCTGGGGCCAACGTCCTGACTTTC
>TRBV29-1|TRBJ2-2|TRBD1|.
CSVTGPGTGELFF
TGCAGCGTGACAGGGCCGGGCACCGGGGAGCTGTTTTTT
>TRBV10-3|TRBJ2-2|.|.
CAISGKTVDGELFF
TGTGCCATCAGTGGCAAGACAGTTGACGGGGAGCTGTTTTTT
>TRBV7-8|TRBJ2-3|.|.
CASSFDREAQYF
TGTGCCAGCAGCTTCGACAGGGAGGCGCAGTATTTT
>TRBV7-8|TRBJ1-3|.|few
CASSSFPGGFSGNTIYF
TGTGCCAGCAGCTCCTTCCCGGGCGGATTCTCTGGAAACACCATATATTTT
>TRBV5-1|TRBJ1-6|.|.
CASSLARVNSPLHF
TGCGCCAGCAGCTTGGCCAGGGTCAATTCACCCCTCCACTTT
>TRBV6-1|TRBJ2-3|TRBD2|.
CASSEKVGVAGVDTQYF
TGTGCCAGCAGTGAAAAGGTTGGCGTAGCGGGGGTGGATACGCAGTATTTT
>TRBV30|TRBJ1-1|TRBD1|.
CACNQGAATEAFF
TGTGCCTGTAATCAGGGGGCAGCCACTGAAGCTTTCTTT
>TRBV6-5|TRBJ2-5|TRBD1|few
CASAQRQGIRETQYF
TGTGCCAGCGCCCAAAGACAGGGGATCCGAGAGACCCAGTACTTC
>TRBV9|TRBJ1-2|.|few
CASSVVPEGDYGYTF
TGTGCCAGCAGCGTAGTCCCTGAGGGGGACTATGGCTACACCTTC
>TRBV7-9|TRBJ2-2|.|.
CASSLTRQESGELFF
TGTGCCAGCAGCTTAACACGACAGGAGTCCGGGGAGCTGTTTTTT
>TRBV11-1|TRBJ2-5|TRBD2|once
CASSLDRTSGSSQYF
TGTGCCAGCAGCTTAGACCGGACTAGCGGGAGCTCCCAGTACTTC
>TRBV14|TRBJ1-5|.|.
CASSQGVHQPQHF
TGTGCCAGCAGCCAGGGGGTCCATCAGCCCCAGCATTTT
>TRBV29-1|TRBJ2-2|TRBD2|.
CSVEDRGGPNTGELFF
TGCAGCGTTGAAGATCGGGGGGGCCCGAACACCGGGGAGCTGTTTTTT
>TRBV19|TRBJ1-2|.|.
CASSTMGQPYGYTF
TGTGCCAGTAGTACGATGGGCCAACCCTATGGCTACACCTTC
>TRBV6-1|TRBJ2-3|.|.
CASSEGGSRDTQYF
TGTGCCAGCAGTGAAGGAGGTAGCAGAGATACGCAGTATTTT
>TRBV4-1|TRBJ1-2|.|.
CASSQGRGLGYGYTF
TGCGCCAGCAGCCAAGGTCGGGGTCTGGGCTATGGCTACACCTTC
>TRBV10-3|TRBJ2-3|.|.
CAIRGHLKSTDTQYF
TGTGCCATCAGGGGACATTTGAAAAGCACAGATACGCAGTATTTT
>TRBV15|TRBJ2-1|.|.
CATSRTAYNEQFF
TGTGCCACCAGCAGGACAGCATACAATGAGCAGTTCTTC
>TRBV7-3|TRBJ2-2|TRBD2|few
CASSPSGGSNTGELFF
TGTGCCAGCAGCCCTAGCGGGGGGTCCAACACCGGGGAGCTGTTTTTT
>TRBV29-1|TRBJ1-2|TRBD1|few
CSVGDRDNYGYTF
TGCAGCGTGGGGGACAGGGATAACTATGGCTACACCTTC
>TRBV15|TRBJ2-7|TRBD1|.
CATSRDRDRRDQYF
TGTGCCACCAGCAGAGATCGGGACAGGCGGGACCAGTACTTC
>TRBV6-1|TRBJ1-1|.|.
CASRNMNTEAFF
TGTGCCAGCAGAAACATGAACACTGAAGCTTTCTTT
>TRBV21-1|TRBJ1-6|.|.
CASSPDRVVGNSPLHF
TGTGCCAGCAGCCCAGACAGGGTCGTAGGGAATTCACCCCTCCACTTT
>TRBV7-9|TRBJ2-4|.|.
CASSLADIQYF
TGTGCCAGCAGCTTAGCAGACATTCAGTACTTC
>TRBV4-1|TRBJ1-5|.|.
CASSQEGGMSNQPQHF
TGCGCCAGCAGCCAAGAGGGGGGTATGAGCAATCAGCCCCAGCATTTT
>TRBV10-2|TRBJ1-5|TRBD1|.
CASSESGQEGQPQHF
TGCGCCAGCAGTGAGTCCGGACAGGAGGGTCAGCCCCAGCATTTT